Sequencing of this T cell receptor beta chain was carried out in a study of T cells after posttransplantation cyclophosphamide. General observations from the study: Blood and skin or GI T cell repertoires showed limited TRB overlap. Donor-recipient repertoire similarity was low at 1-2 months, rising over year one.

Sequenced by immunoSEQ multiplex PCR; TCRdb stores in-frame clones only, minus some. This table holds 66,000 or so clones, roughly 95% found once. Worth noting for this clone: Its target is not known.

CDR1 SGDLS and CDR2 YYNGEE come from the germline V gene. The CDR3 is 14 amino acids. Trimming pared 0 bases from V and 4 bases from J, leaving 9 bases between. Sequenced sample: PBMCs. The chain combines TRBV9 with TRBJ2-3, with TRBD2 as a possible D gene (7 bases). This TCR came from a woman aged 25 to 39 in good health and a related stem cell transplant donor. As DNA, the CDR3 is TGTGCCAGCAGCGTAGCGGGGGGCTCAGATACGCAGTATTTT. It yields the protein CASSVAGGSDTQYF.